A single TCR beta chain is shown here with its context. Antigen unknown. The study drew the donors from its approximately 120-subject validation cohort, separate from the roughly 700-subject first cohort. The CDR3 sequence is 14 residues long. The trim removed 4 bases at V and 6 bases at J, leaving 10 bases unmatched. The V gene's germline CDR1 is SQVTM and CDR2 ANQGSEA. The sample is drawn from a study of cytomegalovirus exposure and HLA in healthy donors. Regarding the study as a whole: The authors listed approximately 160 TCR beta chains as cytomegalovirus-associated.

Method: immunoSEQ multiplex PCR; TCRdb's copy keeps in-frame clones and lacks some. Of around 200,000 clones in the sample, around 82% were seen once. This chain links TRBV29-1 with TRBJ1-1; 8 bases are a match to TRBD1. The sequencing input was PBMCs. The origin of this receptor is a young woman in good health and CMV-seropositive. This CDR3 is CSVAGGVGISEAFF. CDR3 coding DNA: TGCAGCGTTGCAGGGGGCGTGGGGATTTCTGAAGCTTTCTTT.